This T cell receptor (beta chain) was captured in a study of shared clonotypes between healthy human individuals. Study at large: Three plates each covered CD4 naive and memory; CD8 naive two, CD8 memory one.

Notes on the study in general: Among four donors, 4.5% to 5.5% of naive CD4 clonotypes were found in common.

Some clones are missing from TCRdb's copy, which holds only in-frame ones; the method was immunoSEQ multiplex PCR. The table has about 820,000 clones, 85% to 95% seen once. Terminally differentiated effector memory CD45RA+ cells were excluded by CCR7 positive selection of CD45RO-negative cells. CDR3 length: 16 amino acids. The junction had 11 bases not matched to a gene; V was cut back by 4 bases and J by 4 bases. Germline CDR1 MNHEY, CDR2 SMNVEV (reference sequence). Points on this clone: No antigen is known for it.

Sequences were obtained from naive CD8+ T cells sorted from blood. The chain couples TRBV27 to TRBJ2-7; 9 positions match TRBD1. The receptor's source is a man aged 30-40 years in good health. This chain's CDR3 is CASSSGWTGVIYEQYF. CDR3 bases: TGTGCCAGCAGTTCCGGCTGGACAGGGGTTATTTACGAGCAGTACTTC.